The next 6 T cell receptor beta chains were all read from a single sample in a study of T cell responses to AZD1222 COVID-19 vaccine. The assay was immunoSEQ multiplex PCR, and TCRdb's table has in-frame clones only and misses some. This table holds 180,000 or so clones, roughly 92% found once. The source material was peripheral blood, sampled on day 0 of AZD1222 vaccination. All receptors come from an adult in good health.

The chain recombines TRBV7-2 with TRBJ2-7, with 7 bases that match TRBD2. The trim removed 5 bases at V and 3 bases at J, leaving 10 bases unmatched. Per germline, CDR1 SGHTA and CDR2 FQGNSA. This CDR3 has 15 residues. The CDR3 coding sequence is TGTGCCAGCAGCCCCTTGGGACTAAGCTTCTACGAGCAGTACTTC. Protein product: CASSPLGLSFYEQYF.

CDR3 DNA: TGTGCCAGCAGCGCCGCAACCGCTAGCACAGATACGCAGTATTTT. Translated, it gives CASSAATASTDTQYF. This chain uses TRBV9 with TRBJ2-3; D ambiguous. The ends were cut back, 3 bases at V and 0 bases at J, with 11 bases in the middle. Germline values: CDR1 SGDLS, CDR2 YYNGEE. The CDR3 covers 15 residues.

V is TRBV7-9 and J is TRBJ1-2; 7 bases align to TRBD1. V dropped 2 bases and J dropped 1; count of bases not matched to a gene: 13. The CDR3 covers 18 residues. The V gene's germline CDR1 is SEHNR and CDR2 FQNEAQ (reference sequence). CDR3 DNA sequence: TGTGCCAGCAGCTTAAGCCGGACAGGTGGGCATTATAACTATGGCTACACCTTC. This sequence encodes CASSLSRTGGHYNYGYTF.

CDR3 sequence (DNA): TGTGCCAGTAGTACAGTAGGGATGACAGTTAACTATGGCTACACCTTC. Translating gives CASSTVGMTVNYGYTF. The chain has TRBV19 and TRBJ1-2; TRBD1 is a possible D gene (5 bases). Germline CDR1 and CDR2: LNHDA and SQIVND (reference sequence). The CDR3 extends over 16 amino acids. Trimming removed 4 bases from V and 1 base from J, with 16 bases in between.

The CDR3 loop reads CASSQRYSDTGELFF. CDR3 sequence (DNA): TGTGCCAGCAGCCAACGATATAGCGACACCGGGGAGCTGTTTTTT. The chain uses TRBV3-1 (or the pseudogene TRBV3-2) and TRBJ2-2; D is possibly TRBD2 (5 bases). Trimming removed 2 bases at V and 3 bases at J, with 10 bases between. The CDR3 sequence is 15 residues long. Germline assignment: CDR1 LGHDT and CDR2 YNNKEL (reference sequence).

This clone is a singleton in its sample. This sequence joins TRBV2 and TRBJ2-7, with TRBD1 matching 10 bases. This CDR3 spans 14 amino acids. Germline CDR1 and CDR2: SNHLY and FYNNEI. Trimming took 8 bases from V and 2 from J; bases not matched to a gene: 6. Here the CDR3 DNA reads TGTGCCAGCGTAGGCGGGACAGGGGCCTACGAGCAGTACTTC. This gives the protein CASVGGTGAYEQYF.